The source of this T cell receptor (beta chain) is a study of blood T cell repertoires in COVID-19. Overall study: The study drew acute and convalescent COVID-19 samples from the United States, Italy and Spain. T cells, B-cell-depleted T cells, or PBMCs supplied cDNA or gDNA.

This CDR3 region has 14 residues. Germline CDR1 reads WNHNN; CDR2 reads SYGVQD (reference sequence). TCRdb keeps only in-frame clones here, not all; method: immunoSEQ multiplex PCR. The table includes about 160,000 clones, 70% to 90% detected once. Those enrolled, adults aged 18 to 89 years, came from roughly 23 US areas. Participants' reported clinical history set cohort assignment. This clone appeared a single time. A read error may account for a junction end that differs from germline. This TCR derives from a middle-aged man who had recovered from COVID-19. Source material: PBMCs or T cells enriched from blood (not recorded which). V usage is TRBV10-1 and J usage is TRBJ2-3; 7 bases align to TRBD1. CDR3 residues: CASSEWDSTDTQYF. The CDR3 DNA is TGCGCCAGCAGTGAATGGGACAGCACGGATACGCAGTATTTT.